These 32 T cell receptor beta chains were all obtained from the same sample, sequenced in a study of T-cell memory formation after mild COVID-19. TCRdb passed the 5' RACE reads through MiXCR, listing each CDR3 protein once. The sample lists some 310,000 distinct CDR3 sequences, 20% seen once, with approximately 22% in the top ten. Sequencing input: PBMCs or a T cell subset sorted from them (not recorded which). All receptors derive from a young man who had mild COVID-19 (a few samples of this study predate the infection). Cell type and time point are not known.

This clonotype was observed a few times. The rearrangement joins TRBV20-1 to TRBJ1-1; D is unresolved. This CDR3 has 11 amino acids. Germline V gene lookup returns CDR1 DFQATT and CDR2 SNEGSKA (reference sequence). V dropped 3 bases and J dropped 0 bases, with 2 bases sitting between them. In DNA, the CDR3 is TGCAGTGCTAGTCTGAACACTGAAGCTTTCTTT. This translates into CSASLNTEAFF.

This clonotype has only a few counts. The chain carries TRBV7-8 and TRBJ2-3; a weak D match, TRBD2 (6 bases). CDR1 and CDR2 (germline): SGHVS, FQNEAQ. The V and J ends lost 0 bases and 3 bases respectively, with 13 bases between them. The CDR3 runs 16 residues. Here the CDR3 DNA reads TGTGCCAGCAGCTTAGCGGGCCGCGGGGAAACAGATACGCAGTATTTT. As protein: CASSLAGRGETDTQYF.

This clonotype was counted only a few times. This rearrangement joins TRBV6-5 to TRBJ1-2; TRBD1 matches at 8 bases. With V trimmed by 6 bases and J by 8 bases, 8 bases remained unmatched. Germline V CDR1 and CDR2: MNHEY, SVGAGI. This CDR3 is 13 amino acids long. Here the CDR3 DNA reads TGTGCCAGCAGCTCCGGGACAGGCCAAGGCTACACCTTC. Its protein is CASSSGTGQGYTF.

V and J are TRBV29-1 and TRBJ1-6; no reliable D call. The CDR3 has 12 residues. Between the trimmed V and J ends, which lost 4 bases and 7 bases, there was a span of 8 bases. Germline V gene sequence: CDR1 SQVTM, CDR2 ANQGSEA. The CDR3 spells CSVGEDNSPLHF. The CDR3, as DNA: TGCAGCGTTGGAGAAGACAATTCACCCCTCCACTTT.

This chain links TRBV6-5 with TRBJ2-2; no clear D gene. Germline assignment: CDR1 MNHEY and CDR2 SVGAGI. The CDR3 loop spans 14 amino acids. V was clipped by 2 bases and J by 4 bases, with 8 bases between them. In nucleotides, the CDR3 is TGTGCCAGCAGTTACAGTCCGTCCACCGGGGAGCTGTTTTTT. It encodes CASSYSPSTGELFF.

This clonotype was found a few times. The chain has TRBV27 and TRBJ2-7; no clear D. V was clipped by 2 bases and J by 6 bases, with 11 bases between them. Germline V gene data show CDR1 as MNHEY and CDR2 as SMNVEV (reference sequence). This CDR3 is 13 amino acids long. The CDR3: CASSLGRASEQYF. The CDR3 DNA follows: TGTGCCAGCAGTTTAGGTCGGGCGAGCGAGCAGTACTTC.

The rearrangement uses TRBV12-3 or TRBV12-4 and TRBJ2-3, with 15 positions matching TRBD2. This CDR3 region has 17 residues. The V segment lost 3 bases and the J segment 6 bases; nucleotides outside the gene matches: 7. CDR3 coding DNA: TGTGCCAGCAGTTTCCGAACCGGGACTAGCGGGGGGGATACGCAGTATTTT. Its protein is CASSFRTGTSGGDTQYF.

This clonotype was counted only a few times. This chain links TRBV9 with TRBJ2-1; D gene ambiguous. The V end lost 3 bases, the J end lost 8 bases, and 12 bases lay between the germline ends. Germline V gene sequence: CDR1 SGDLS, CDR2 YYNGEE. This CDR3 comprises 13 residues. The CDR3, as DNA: TGTGCCAGCAGCGATGGACCCCGGGATGAGCAGTTCTTC. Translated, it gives CASSDGPRDEQFF.

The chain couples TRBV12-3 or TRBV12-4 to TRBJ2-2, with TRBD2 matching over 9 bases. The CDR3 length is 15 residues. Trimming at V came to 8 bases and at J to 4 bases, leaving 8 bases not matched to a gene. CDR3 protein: CASATGLARTGELFF. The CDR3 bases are TGTGCCAGCGCCACGGGACTAGCTCGCACCGGGGAGCTGTTTTTT.

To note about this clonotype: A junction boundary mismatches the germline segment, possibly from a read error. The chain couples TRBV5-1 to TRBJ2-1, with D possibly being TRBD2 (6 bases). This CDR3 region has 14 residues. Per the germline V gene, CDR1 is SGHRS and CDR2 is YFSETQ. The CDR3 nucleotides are TGCGCCAGCAGCTTGGCCGGCCGGGGGAATGAACAGTTCTTC. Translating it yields CASSLAGRGNEQFF.

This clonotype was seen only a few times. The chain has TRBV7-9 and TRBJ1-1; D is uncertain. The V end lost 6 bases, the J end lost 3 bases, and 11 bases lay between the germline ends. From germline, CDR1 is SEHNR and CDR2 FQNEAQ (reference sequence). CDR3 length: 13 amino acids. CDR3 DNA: TGTGCCAGCAGAACCGGGTTGGACACTGAAGCTTTCTTT. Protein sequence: CASRTGLDTEAFF.

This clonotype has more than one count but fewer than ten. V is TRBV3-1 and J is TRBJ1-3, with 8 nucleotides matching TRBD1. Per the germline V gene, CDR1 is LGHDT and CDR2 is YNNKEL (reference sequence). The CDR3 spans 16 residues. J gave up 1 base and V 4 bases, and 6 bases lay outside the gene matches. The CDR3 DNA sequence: TGTGCCAGCAGCCCGCCGTGGACAGGGTCTGGAAACACCATATATTTT. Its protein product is CASSPPWTGSGNTIYF.

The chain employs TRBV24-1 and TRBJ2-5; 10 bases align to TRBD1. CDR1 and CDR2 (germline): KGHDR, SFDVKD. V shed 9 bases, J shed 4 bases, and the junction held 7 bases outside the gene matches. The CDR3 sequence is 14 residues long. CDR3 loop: CATQTGGPSETQYF. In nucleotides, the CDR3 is TGTGCCACCCAGACAGGGGGCCCCTCAGAGACCCAGTACTTC.

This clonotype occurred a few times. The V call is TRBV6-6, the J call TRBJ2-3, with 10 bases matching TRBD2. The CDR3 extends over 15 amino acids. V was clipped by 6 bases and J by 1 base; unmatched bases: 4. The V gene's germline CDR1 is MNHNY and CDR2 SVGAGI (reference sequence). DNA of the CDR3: TGTGCCAGCAGAACCACTAGCGGGGGCACAGATACGCAGTATTTT. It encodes CASRTTSGGTDTQYF.

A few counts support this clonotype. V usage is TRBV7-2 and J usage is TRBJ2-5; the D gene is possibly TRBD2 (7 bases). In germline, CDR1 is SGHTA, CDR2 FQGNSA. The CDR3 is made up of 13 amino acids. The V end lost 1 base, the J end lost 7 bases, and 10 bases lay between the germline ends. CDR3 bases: TGTGCCAGCAGCTTAGAGGGGGAGGGGACCCAGTACTTC. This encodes CASSLEGEGTQYF.

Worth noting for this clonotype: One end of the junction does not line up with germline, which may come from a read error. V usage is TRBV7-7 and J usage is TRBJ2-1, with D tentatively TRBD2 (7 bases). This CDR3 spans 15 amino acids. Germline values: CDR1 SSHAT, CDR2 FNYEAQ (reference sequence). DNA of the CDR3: TGTGCTAGCAGCTTAGGCGGGGGCTACTACAATGAGCAGTTCTTC. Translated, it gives CASSLGGGYYNEQFF. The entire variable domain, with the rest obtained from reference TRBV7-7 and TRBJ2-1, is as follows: GAGVSQSPRYKVTKRGQDVTLRCDPISSHATLYWYQQALGQGPEFLTYFNYEAQPDKSGLPSDRFSAERPEGSISTLTIQRTEQRDSAMYRCASSLGGGYYNEQFFGPGTRLTVL.

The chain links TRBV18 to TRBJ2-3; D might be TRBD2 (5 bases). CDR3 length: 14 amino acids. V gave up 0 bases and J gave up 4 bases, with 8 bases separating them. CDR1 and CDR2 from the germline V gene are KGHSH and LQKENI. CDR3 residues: CASSPPLRADTQYF. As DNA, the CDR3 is TGTGCCAGCTCACCACCGTTGCGGGCAGATACGCAGTATTTT.

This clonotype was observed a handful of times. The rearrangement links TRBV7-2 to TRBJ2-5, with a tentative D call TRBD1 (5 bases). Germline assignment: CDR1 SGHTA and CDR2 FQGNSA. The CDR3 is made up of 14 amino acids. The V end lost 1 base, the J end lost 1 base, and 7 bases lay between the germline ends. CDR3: CASSLDDSQETQYF. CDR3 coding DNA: TGTGCCAGCAGCTTAGATGACAGCCAAGAGACCCAGTACTTC.

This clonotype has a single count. In nucleotides, the CDR3 is TGTGCCAGCAGCTGGCAGGGCGCGTATTCACCCCTCCACTTT. Translated: CASSWQGAYSPLHF. The chain combines TRBV7-2 with TRBJ1-6; perhaps TRBD1 as D (5 bases). Germline CDR1 and CDR2: SGHTA and FQGNSA. This CDR3 spans 14 amino acids. Trimming took 4 bases from V and 8 from J, leaving 12 bases between them.

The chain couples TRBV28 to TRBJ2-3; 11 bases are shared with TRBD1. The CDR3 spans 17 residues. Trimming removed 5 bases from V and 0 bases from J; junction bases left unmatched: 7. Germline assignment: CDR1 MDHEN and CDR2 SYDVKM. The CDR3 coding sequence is TGTGCCAGCAGTCCCCATGGACAGGGGGCAAGCACAGATACGCAGTATTTT. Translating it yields CASSPHGQGASTDTQYF.

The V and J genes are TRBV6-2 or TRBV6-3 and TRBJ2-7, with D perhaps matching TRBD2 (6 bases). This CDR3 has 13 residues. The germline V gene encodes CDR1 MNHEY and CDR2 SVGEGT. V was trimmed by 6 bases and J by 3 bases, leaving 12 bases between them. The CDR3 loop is CASSRDSYYEQYV. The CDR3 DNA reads TGTGCCAGCAGCCGGGACTCCTACTACGAGCAGTACGTC.

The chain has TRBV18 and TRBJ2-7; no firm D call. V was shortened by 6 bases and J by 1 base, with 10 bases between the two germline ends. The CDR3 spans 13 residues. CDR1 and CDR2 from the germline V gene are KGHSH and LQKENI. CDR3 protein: CASSMERSYEQYV. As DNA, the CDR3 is TGTGCCAGCTCGATGGAACGGTCCTACGAGCAGTACGTC.

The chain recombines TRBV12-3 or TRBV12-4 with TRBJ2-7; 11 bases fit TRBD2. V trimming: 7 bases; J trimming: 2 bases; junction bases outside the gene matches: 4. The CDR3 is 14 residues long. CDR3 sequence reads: CASTWGLAAYEQYF. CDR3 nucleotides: TGTGCCAGCACCTGGGGACTAGCGGCCTACGAGCAGTACTTC.

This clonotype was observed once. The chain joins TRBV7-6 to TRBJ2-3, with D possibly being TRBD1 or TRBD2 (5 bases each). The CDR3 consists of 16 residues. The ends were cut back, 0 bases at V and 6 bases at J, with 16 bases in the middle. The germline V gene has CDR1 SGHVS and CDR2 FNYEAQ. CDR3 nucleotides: TGTGCCAGCAGCTTAGCGATGGGACCCCGATGGGATACGCAGTATTTT. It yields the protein CASSLAMGPRWDTQYF. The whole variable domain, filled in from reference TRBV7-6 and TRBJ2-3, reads GAGVSQSPRYKVTKRGQDVALRCDPISGHVSLYWYRQALGQGPEFLTYFNYEAQQDKSGLPNDRFSAERPEGSISTLTIQRTEQRDSAMYRCASSLAMGPRWDTQYFGPGTRLTVL.

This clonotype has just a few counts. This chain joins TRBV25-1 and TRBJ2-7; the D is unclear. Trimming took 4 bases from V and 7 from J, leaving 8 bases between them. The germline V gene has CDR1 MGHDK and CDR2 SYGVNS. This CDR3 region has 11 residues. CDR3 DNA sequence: TGTGCCAGCAGTGGAATCGGGGAGCAGTACGTC. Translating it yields CASSGIGEQYV.

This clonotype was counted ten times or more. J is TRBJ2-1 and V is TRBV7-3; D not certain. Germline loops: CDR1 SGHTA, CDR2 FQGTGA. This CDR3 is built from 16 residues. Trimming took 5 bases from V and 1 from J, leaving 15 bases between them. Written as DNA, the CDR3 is TGTGCCAGCAGCCCCTCGCTTAGCCCGTCCTACAATGAGCAGTTCTTC. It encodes CASSPSLSPSYNEQFF.

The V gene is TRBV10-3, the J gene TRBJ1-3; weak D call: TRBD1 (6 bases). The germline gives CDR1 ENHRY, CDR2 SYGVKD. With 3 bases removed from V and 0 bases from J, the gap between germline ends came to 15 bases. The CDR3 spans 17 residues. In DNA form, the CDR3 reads TGTGCCATCAGTGATCCGGGGGCGATGAGCTCTGGAAACACCATATATTTT. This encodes CAISDPGAMSSGNTIYF.

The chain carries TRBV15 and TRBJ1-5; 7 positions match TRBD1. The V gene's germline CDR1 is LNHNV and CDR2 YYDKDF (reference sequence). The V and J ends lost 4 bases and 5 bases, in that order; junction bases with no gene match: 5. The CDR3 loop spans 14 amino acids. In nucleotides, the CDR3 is TGTGCCACCAGCAAAGGGGGCAATTATCAGCCCCAGCATTTT. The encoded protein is CATSKGGNYQPQHF.

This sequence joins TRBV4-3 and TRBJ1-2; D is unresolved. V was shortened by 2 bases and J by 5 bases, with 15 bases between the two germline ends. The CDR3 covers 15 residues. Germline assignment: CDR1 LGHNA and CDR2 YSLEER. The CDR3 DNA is TGCGCCAGCAGCCAACGACGGGAGACAACATATGGCTACACCTTC. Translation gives CASSQRRETTYGYTF.

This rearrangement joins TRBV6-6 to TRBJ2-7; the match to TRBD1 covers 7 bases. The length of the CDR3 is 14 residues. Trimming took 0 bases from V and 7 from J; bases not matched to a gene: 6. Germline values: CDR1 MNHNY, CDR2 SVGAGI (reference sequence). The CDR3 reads CASSYSVRGSEQYV. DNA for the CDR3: TGTGCCAGCAGTTACTCTGTCAGGGGGTCAGAGCAGTACGTC.

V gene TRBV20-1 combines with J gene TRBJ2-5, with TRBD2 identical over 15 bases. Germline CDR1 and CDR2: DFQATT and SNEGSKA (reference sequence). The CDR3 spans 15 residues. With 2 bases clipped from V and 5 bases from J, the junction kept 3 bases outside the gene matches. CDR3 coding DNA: TGCAGTGCTAGACCCGGGACTAGCGGGGGGGAGACCCAGTACTTC. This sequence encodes CSARPGTSGGETQYF.

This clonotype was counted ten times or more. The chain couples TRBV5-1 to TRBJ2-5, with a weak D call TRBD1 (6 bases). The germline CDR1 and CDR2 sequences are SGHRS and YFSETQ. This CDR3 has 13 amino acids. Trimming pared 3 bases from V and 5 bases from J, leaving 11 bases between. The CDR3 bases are TGCGCCAGCAGCTCTCCAGGGGAGGAGACCCAGTACTTC. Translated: CASSSPGEETQYF.